This T cell receptor (beta chain) stems from a study of stem cell transplantation in POMP-related autoinflammatory disease. TCRdb's copy holds only in-frame clones and misses some; the assay was immunoSEQ multiplex PCR. The profile shows some 68,000 clones, about nine tenths of them singletons. The material sequenced was CD4+ T cells from PBMCs, taken after stem cell transplantation. This clonotype originated in a human patient with POMP-related autoinflammation and immune dysregulation (PRAID). Some T cells may arise from the graft donor.

The CDR3 coding sequence is TGTGCCACCAGCAGATTACAGGGAAGAGAGACGTACGAGCAGTACTTC. Amino acids: CATSRLQGRETYEQYF. The J gene is TRBJ2-7, the V gene TRBV15; D might be TRBD1 (6 bases). This CDR3 spans 16 amino acids. V shed 2 bases and J shed 4 bases, with 18 bases lying between them. Germline values: CDR1 LNHNV, CDR2 YYDKDF (reference sequence).